The present T cell receptor beta chain was sequenced within a study of Ad26.COV2.S vaccination and SARS-CoV-2 variants. Documented treatment: about 20 received Ad26.COV2.S at low or high dose, single or two shots; a few received placebo; per-sample allocation not given. Sampling happened 63 days after the first vaccine or placebo injection. Clones were sequenced by immunoSEQ multiplex PCR, and TCRdb holds only the in-frame ones, with some missing. The sample holds more than 300,000 clones; around four fifths are singletons and the top ten take roughly 2%. Material: peripheral blood, obtained in a trial of Ad26.COV2.S vaccine versus placebo. This sequence was found in a person between 18 and 60 years old who received the Ad26.COV2.S COVID-19 vaccine or a placebo.

The CDR3 bases are TGTGCCAGCAGCCCGACAGGGCCTAATCAGCCCCAGCATTTT. Amino acid sequence: CASSPTGPNQPQHF. The chain uses TRBV14 and TRBJ1-5; 7 bases map to TRBD1. CDR3 length: 14 amino acids. J lost 4 bases, V lost 4 bases, and 4 bases had no gene match. CDR1 is SGHDN and CDR2 is FVKESK in the germline V gene.